This T cell receptor beta chain was observed in a study of T-cell reconstitution after alpha-beta-depleted transplantation in children. Overall study results and limits: A year had passed since transplant, and T-cell counts and diversity by then came mostly from newly produced T cells.

About this clonotype: Its antigen is still unknown. One end of the junction is discordant with germline, which a read error may explain.

As it was prepared, the TCRbeta library received unique molecular identifiers. One entry per CDR3 protein, called by TCRdb with MiXCR from the PCR reads. This table holds approximately 300,000 distinct CDR3 sequences, around 10% found once. CDR3 length equals 11 residues. Germline V gene data show CDR1 as MGHDK and CDR2 as SYGVNS. This receptor was obtained from a male patient between 2 and 10 years old who had a stem cell transplant for chronic granulomatous disease, so the T cells may come from the graft donor. The chain recombines TRBV25-1 with TRBJ2-7; unclear D gene. The sample was peripheral blood, taken 180 days after TCRalphabeta/CD19-depleted stem cell transplant. The CDR3 region has the DNA TGTGCCGGCAGTCATAGAGGCGAGCAGTACTTC. Protein product: CAGSHRGEQYF.